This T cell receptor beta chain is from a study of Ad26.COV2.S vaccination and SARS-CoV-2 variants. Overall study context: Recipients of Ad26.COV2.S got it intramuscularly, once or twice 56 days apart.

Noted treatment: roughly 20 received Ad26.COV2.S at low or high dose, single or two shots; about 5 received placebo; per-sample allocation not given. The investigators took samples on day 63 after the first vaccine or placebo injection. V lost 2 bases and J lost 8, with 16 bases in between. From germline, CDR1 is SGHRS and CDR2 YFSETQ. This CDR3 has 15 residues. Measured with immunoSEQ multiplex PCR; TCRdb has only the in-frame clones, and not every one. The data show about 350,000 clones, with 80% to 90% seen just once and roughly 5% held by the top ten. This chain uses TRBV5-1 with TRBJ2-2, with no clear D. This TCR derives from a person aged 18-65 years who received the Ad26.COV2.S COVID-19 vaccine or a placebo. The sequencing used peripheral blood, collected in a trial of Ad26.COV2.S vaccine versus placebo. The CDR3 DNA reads TGCGCCAGCAGCTTATCTCTATCGGTGTCTGGGGAGCTGTTTTTT. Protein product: CASSLSLSVSGELFF.